These 9 T cell receptor beta chains share one sample of origin, sequenced in a study of blood T cell dynamics during melanoma immunotherapy. Profiled with immunoSEQ multiplex PCR; TCRdb holds only in-frame clones, not every one. The sample holds 10,000 to 15,000 clones; under 95% are singletons and the top ten take around 0.19%. Time point indicated: week 3, after first cycle of checkpoint inhibitor. Sample: effector memory CD8+ T cells from blood, taken from a patient treated with checkpoint blockade. All receptors derive from a human donor with melanoma.

The chain links TRBV29-1 to TRBJ2-3, with D possibly TRBD1 on 6 matching bases. Per the germline V gene, CDR1 is SQVTM and CDR2 is ANQGSEA. This CDR3 has 15 amino acids. Trimming shortened V by 7 bases and J by 3 bases, and 20 bases separated the two germline ends. The CDR3 sequence is CSGEGDIYGTDTQYF. CDR3 in DNA: TGCAGCGGCGAAGGGGACATATACGGAACAGATACGCAGTATTTT.

This clone was recorded once. This chain connects TRBV9 to TRBJ2-2; D unresolved. Germline V gene sequence: CDR1 SGDLS, CDR2 YYNGEE. V lost 3 bases to trimming and J lost 4 bases, with 13 bases between them. The CDR3 is 15 amino acids. CDR3 sequence (DNA): TGTGCCAGCAGCGGGCAGGCCCTCAGCACCGGGGAGCTGTTTTTT. Amino acid sequence: CASSGQALSTGELFF.

V is TRBV9 and J is TRBJ2-2; TRBD2 agrees at 8 bases. The germline CDR1 and CDR2 sequences are SGDLS and YYNGEE. With 2 bases clipped from V and 9 bases from J, the junction kept 12 bases outside the gene matches. This CDR3 has 16 residues. The CDR3: CASSVDPGTSHRELFF. The CDR3 coding sequence is TGTGCCAGCAGCGTGGACCCCGGGACTAGTCATCGGGAGCTGTTTTTT.

This chain connects TRBV9 to TRBJ1-4; the D is unclear. V shed 0 bases and J shed 3 bases, with 3 bases lying between them. The germline gives CDR1 SGDLS, CDR2 YYNGEE. The CDR3 contains 13 residues. The chain's CDR3 is CASSVESNEKLFF. The CDR3 DNA reads TGTGCCAGCAGCGTAGAATCTAATGAAAAACTGTTTTTT.

For the CDR3, the DNA is TGTGCCAGTAGTTATCCAATGAACACTGAAGCTTTCTTT. Its protein product is CASSYPMNTEAFF. This chain joins TRBV19 and TRBJ1-1, with no clear D. Germline V gene lookup returns CDR1 LNHDA and CDR2 SQIVND (reference sequence). Trimming pared 5 bases from V and 0 bases from J, leaving 7 bases between. This CDR3 is 13 amino acids long.

The chain has TRBV7-9 and TRBJ2-5, with 12 bases aligning to TRBD2. The J call is doubtful: the DNA matches TRBJ2-7 better. The CDR3 runs to 16 residues. Germline V CDR1 and CDR2: SEHNR, FQNEAQ (reference sequence). The chain's CDR3 is CASSQGLAGTSYEQYF. Written as DNA, the CDR3 is TGTGCCAGCAGCCAAGGACTAGCGGGGACCTCCTACGAGCAGTACTTC.

A few counts support this clone. The chain couples TRBV15 to TRBJ1-5; D gene unclear. Trimming stripped 6 bases from V and 5 bases from J, with 17 bases between. The CDR3 totals 15 residues. Per the germline V gene, CDR1 is LNHNV and CDR2 is YYDKDF (reference sequence). CDR3 nucleotide sequence: TGTGCCACCAGGGAGGAGGGAGAATACGATCAGCCCCAGCATTTT. Protein sequence: CATREEGEYDQPQHF.

CDR3 residues: CASSRNTEAFF. CDR3 nucleotides: TGTGCCAGCAGTCGGAACACTGAAGCTTTCTTT. The chain has TRBV27 and TRBJ1-1; no clear D gene. This CDR3 region has 11 residues. The germline V gene has CDR1 MNHEY and CDR2 SMNVEV (reference sequence). Trimming removed 5 bases at V and 1 base at J, with 2 bases between.

This chain connects TRBV27 to TRBJ2-1; 10 bases align to TRBD2. The CDR3 runs 15 residues. V gave up 0 bases and J gave up 7 bases; unmatched junction bases: 3. The germline V gene has CDR1 MNHEY and CDR2 SMNVEV (reference sequence). The CDR3 sequence is CASSLSAGGLNEQFF. The CDR3, as DNA: TGTGCCAGCAGTTTATCAGCGGGAGGGTTAAATGAGCAGTTCTTC.